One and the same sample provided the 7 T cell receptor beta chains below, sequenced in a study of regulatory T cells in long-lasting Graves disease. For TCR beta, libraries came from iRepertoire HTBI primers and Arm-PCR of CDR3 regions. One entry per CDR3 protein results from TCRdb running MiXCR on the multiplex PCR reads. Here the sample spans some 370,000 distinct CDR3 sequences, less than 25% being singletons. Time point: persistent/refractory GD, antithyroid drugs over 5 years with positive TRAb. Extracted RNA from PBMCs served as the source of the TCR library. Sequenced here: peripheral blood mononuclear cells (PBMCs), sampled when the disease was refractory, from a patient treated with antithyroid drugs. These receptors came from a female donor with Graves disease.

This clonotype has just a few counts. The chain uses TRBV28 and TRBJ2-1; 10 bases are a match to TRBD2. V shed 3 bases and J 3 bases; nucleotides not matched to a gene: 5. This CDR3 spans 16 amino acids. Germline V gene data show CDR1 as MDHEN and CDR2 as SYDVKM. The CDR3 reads CASSFPLAGDYNEQFF. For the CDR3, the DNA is TGTGCCAGCAGTTTCCCCCTAGCGGGAGACTACAATGAGCAGTTCTTC. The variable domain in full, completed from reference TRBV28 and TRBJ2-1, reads DVKVTQSSRYLVKRTGEKVFLECVQDMDHENMFWYRQDPGLGLRLIYFSYDVKMKEKGDIPEGYSVSREKKERFSLILESASTNQTSMYLCASSFPLAGDYNEQFFGPGTRLTVL.

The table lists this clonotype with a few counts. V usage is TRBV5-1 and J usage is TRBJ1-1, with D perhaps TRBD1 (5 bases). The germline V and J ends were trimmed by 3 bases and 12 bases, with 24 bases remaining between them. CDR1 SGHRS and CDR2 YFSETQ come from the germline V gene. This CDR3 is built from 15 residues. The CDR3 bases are TGCGCCAGCAGCTGGGGGGGATCCCCTCAAAACAACCCTTTCTTT. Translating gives CASSWGGSPQNNPFF.

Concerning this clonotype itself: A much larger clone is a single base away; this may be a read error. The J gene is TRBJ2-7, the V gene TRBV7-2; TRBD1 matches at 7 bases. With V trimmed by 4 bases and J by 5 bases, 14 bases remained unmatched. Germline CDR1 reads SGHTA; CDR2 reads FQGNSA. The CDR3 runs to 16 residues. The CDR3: CASSSDWVRGINEQYF. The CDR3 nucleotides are TGTGCCAGCAGCTCCGATTGGGTCAGGGGGATCAACGAGCAGTACTTC.

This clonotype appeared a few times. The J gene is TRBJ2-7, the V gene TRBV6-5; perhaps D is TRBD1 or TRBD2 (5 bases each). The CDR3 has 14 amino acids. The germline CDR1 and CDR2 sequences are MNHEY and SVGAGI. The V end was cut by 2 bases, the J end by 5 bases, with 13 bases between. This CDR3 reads CASSYVGGSDEQYF. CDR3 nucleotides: TGTGCCAGCAGTTACGTTGGGGGTTCGGACGAGCAGTACTTC.

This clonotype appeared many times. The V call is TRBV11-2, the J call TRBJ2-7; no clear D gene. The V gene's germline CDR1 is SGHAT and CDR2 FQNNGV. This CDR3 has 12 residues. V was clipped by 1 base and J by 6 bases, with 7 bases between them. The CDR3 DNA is TGTGCCAGCAGCTTAGCCCCCCGCGAGCAGTACTTC. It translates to CASSLAPREQYF.

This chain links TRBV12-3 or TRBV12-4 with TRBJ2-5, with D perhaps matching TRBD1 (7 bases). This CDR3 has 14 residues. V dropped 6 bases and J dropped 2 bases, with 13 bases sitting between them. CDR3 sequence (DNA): TGTGCCAGCAGCTTGGAGGGACAGCAAGAGACCCAGTACTTC. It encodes CASSLEGQQETQYF.

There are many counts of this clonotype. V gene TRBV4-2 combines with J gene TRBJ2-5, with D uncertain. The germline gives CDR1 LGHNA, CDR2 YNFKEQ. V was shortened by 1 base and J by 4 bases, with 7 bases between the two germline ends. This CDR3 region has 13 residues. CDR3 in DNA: TGTGCCAGCAGCCAAGGAGTGGTAGAGACCCAGTACTTC. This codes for CASSQGVVETQYF.